This T cell receptor beta chain came from a study of blood T cell repertoires in COVID-19. In the study overall: Researchers got acute and convalescent COVID-19 samples from the United States, Italy and Spain. PBMCs, B-cell-depleted T cells, or T cells provided the cDNA or gDNA that made up the material.

The CDR3 spans 19 residues. In the original processing: Amplification with reference gene primers provided the estimates of nucleated cell counts. The repertoire was sequenced with immunoSEQ multiplex PCR; TCRdb's copy has only in-frame clones and lacks some. Clone size and V and J calls were adopted from that table, with D and trimming inferred from the DNA. The data contain approximately 150,000 clones, 81% of them singletons. The clonotype originates from a human donor in a cohort sampled during active COVID-19. The V gene is TRBV21-1, the J gene TRBJ2-1; the listed D gene, TRBD2, was not tested against the DNA. TRBV21-1 is listed as a pseudogene. Sequenced sample: peripheral blood. CDR3 in amino acids: CASSKLNWLGAPRYNEQFF. The DNA of the CDR3 is TGTGCCAGCAGCAAACTGAATTGGCTAGGAGCACCGAGATACAATGAGCAGTTCTTC.